The rows below give T cell receptor beta chains drawn from one sample of a study of cytomegalovirus exposure and HLA in healthy donors. Using immunoSEQ multiplex PCR, the repertoire was profiled, and TCRdb retains in-frame clones only, with some absent. The table records 150,000 to 200,000 clones, 75% to 80% of them present only once. Input material: PBMCs. These receptors originate from a woman in her forties or fifties in good health and CMV-seropositive. CDR3s include the opening cysteine and the closing phenylalanine or tryptophan. Fields, in order: D gene, clone size, J gene, V gene, CDR3 protein, CDR3 DNA. D genes are given only for firm matches. Some rows mark clone size as missing; the rest say once, few, many or name a class of expanded clone.

>TRBD1|-|TRBJ1-2|TRBV7-2
CASSRDRGDYGYTF
TGTGCCAGCAGCCGCGACAGGGGGGACTATGGCTACACCTTC
>TRBD2|-|TRBJ2-1|TRBV5-1
CASSLTSGGALEQFF
TGCGCCAGCAGCTTGACTAGCGGGGGGGCTTTGGAGCAGTTCTTC
>-|few|TRBJ2-1|TRBV7-2
CASSPLGSGLEQFF
TGTGCCAGCAGCCCCCTTGGATCGGGATTAGAGCAGTTCTTC
>TRBD1|-|TRBJ1-4|TRBV9
CASSERDRGVRGGDEKLFF
TGTGCCAGCAGCGAGAGGGACAGGGGTGTTCGTGGAGGTGATGAAAAACTGTTTTTT
>TRBD2|-|TRBJ2-7|TRBV2
CASTKGRTSGSYEQYF
TGTGCCAGCACCAAGGGGCGGACTAGCGGGAGTTACGAGCAGTACTTC
>TRBD2|-|TRBJ2-2|TRBV19
CASHGGYITGRTGELFF
TGTGCCAGCCACGGGGGGTATATAACAGGCCGCACCGGGGAGCTGTTTTTT
>-|few|TRBJ1-2|TRBV19
CASSISGNRQIYGYTF
TGTGCCAGTAGTATATCAGGGAATCGACAGATCTATGGCTACACCTTC
>-|-|TRBJ1-4|TRBV7-2
CASGTGSSTNEKLFF
TGTGCCAGCGGCACAGGGAGTTCAACTAATGAAAAACTGTTTTTT
>-|-|TRBJ1-2|TRBV6-5
CASSYSSRREYGYTF
TGTGCCAGCAGTTACTCGTCCAGGAGGGAGTATGGCTACACCTTC
>-|-|TRBJ1-4|TRBV5-6
CASTRGRTNEKLFF
TGTGCCAGCACTCGGGGAAGGACTAATGAAAAACTGTTTTTT
>-|-|TRBJ2-3|TRBV18
CASSPLQGRTDTQYF
TGTGCCAGCTCACCATTACAGGGGAGGACAGATACGCAGTATTTT
>-|few|TRBJ2-7|TRBV10-3
CAISDQGTPLYEQYF
TGTGCCATCAGTGACCAGGGGACCCCTTTATACGAGCAGTACTTC
>-|-|TRBJ1-3|TRBV5-4
CASSSSYGTNSGNTIYF
TGTGCCAGCAGCTCAAGTTACGGGACAAACTCTGGAAACACCATATATTTT
>TRBD1|-|TRBJ1-1|TRBV5-1
CASSQDRGTGAFF
TGCGCCAGCAGCCAAGACAGGGGCACTGGGGCTTTCTTT
>TRBD1|-|TRBJ2-3|TRBV6-4
CASSDLGGSSTDTQYF
TGTGCCAGCAGTGACTTAGGGGGCTCTAGCACAGATACGCAGTATTTT
>TRBD2|-|TRBJ2-3|TRBV25-1
CASSPRLAGSTDTQYF
TGTGCCAGCAGTCCGAGACTAGCGGGGAGCACAGATACGCAGTATTTT
>TRBD2|-|TRBJ2-3|TRBV7-7
CASSLGTSGGRTDTQYF
TGTGCTAGCAGCTTAGGGACTAGCGGGGGACGCACAGATACGCAGTATTTT
>TRBD2|-|TRBJ2-7|TRBV6-5
CASSPSGGPYEQYF
TGTGCCAGCAGCCCCTCGGGAGGCCCCTACGAGCAGTACTTC
>-|-|TRBJ1-1|TRBV11-2
CASRPALTVNTEAFF
TGTGCCAGCAGACCAGCCCTGACAGTTAACACTGAAGCTTTCTTT
>TRBD1|-|TRBJ1-5|TRBV7-2
CASSLGGGRSNQPQHF
TGTGCCAGCAGCTTAGGAGGGGGCCGGAGCAATCAGCCCCAGCATTTT
>TRBD1|-|TRBJ1-1|TRBV2
CASVDRENTEAFF
TGTGCCAGCGTTGACAGGGAAAACACTGAAGCTTTCTTT
>TRBD2|-|TRBJ2-3|TRBV7-2
CASSLYGGAAGDTQYF
TGTGCCAGCAGCTTATACGGGGGGGCCGCAGGAGATACGCAGTATTTT
>-|few|TRBJ2-1|TRBV4-1
CASSPGGAFNEQFF
TGCGCCAGCAGCCCTGGGGGGGCGTTCAATGAGCAGTTCTTC
>-|-|TRBJ1-2|TRBV23-1
CASSHRVSIYGYTF
TGCGCCAGCAGTCACAGGGTTTCTATCTATGGCTACACCTTC
>-|-|TRBJ2-7|TRBV7-9
CASSFGGGEQYF
TGTGCCAGCAGCTTCGGCGGAGGCGAGCAGTACTTC
>TRBD2|once|TRBJ2-7|TRBV29-1
CSVKAGGPSYEQYF
TGCAGCGTTAAAGCGGGAGGGCCTTCCTACGAGCAGTACTTC